The 7 T cell receptor beta chains below were found in one sample sequenced in a study of blood T cell repertoires in COVID-19. The assay was immunoSEQ multiplex PCR, and TCRdb's table has in-frame clones only and misses some. The sample yields 170,000 or so clones, around nine tenths seen once. Sequencing was carried out using peripheral blood. Source of these receptors: a young woman who had recovered from COVID-19.

The chain is built from TRBV7-9 and TRBJ2-2; TRBD1 aligns across 8 bases. Germline CDR1 reads SEHNR; CDR2 reads FQNEAQ (reference sequence). Trimming at V came to 5 bases and at J to 3 bases, leaving 5 bases not matched to a gene. This CDR3 has 15 residues. The CDR3 region is CASSKGQGYTGELFF. CDR3 coding DNA: TGTGCCAGCAGCAAAGGACAGGGATACACCGGGGAGCTGTTTTTT.

The CDR3: CASSQGTARSYNEQFF. As DNA, the CDR3 is TGCGCCAGCAGCCAAGGGACAGCGCGATCCTACAATGAGCAGTTCTTC. The V call is TRBV4-3, the J call TRBJ2-1; a weak D match, TRBD1 (6 bases). In germline, CDR1 is LGHNA, CDR2 YSLEER. CDR3 length: 16 amino acids. V was pared by 1 base and J by 1 base, with 11 bases between.

This clone was counted only a few times. The J gene is TRBJ2-1, the V gene TRBV6-4; 10 bases agree with TRBD2. In germline, CDR1 is MRHNA, CDR2 SNTAGT. There are 15 residues in the CDR3. The trim removed 4 bases at V and 6 bases at J, leaving 6 bases unmatched. CDR3 residues: CASSASSGSGNEQFF. CDR3 nucleotide sequence: TGTGCCAGCAGTGCTTCTAGCGGGAGCGGCAATGAGCAGTTCTTC.

This chain uses TRBV5-1 with TRBJ1-2, with D possibly TRBD1 on 5 matching bases. Trimming pared 4 bases from V and 3 bases from J, leaving 22 bases between. This CDR3 contains 17 residues. CDR1 is SGHRS and CDR2 is YFSETQ in the germline V gene. The CDR3 region is CASSPRRDSQGDYGYTF. In DNA, the CDR3 is TGCGCCAGCAGCCCAAGACGGGACTCTCAAGGGGACTATGGCTACACCTTC. The full variable domain, in which reference TRBV5-1 and TRBJ1-2 provide the parts outside the CDR3, is KAGVTQTPRYLIKTRGQQVTLSCSPISGHRSVSWYQQTPGQGLQFLFEYFSETQRNKGNFPGRFSGRQFSNSRSEMNVSTLELGDSALYLCASSPRRDSQGDYGYTFGSGTRLTVV.

In its sample, this clone was seen once. This chain links TRBV14 with TRBJ1-1; D gene uncertain. V dropped 4 bases and J dropped 1 base, with 10 bases sitting between them. Looked up from germline, CDR1 is SGHDN and CDR2 is FVKESK. The CDR3 extends over 14 amino acids. The DNA of the CDR3 is TGTGCCAGCAGCCTGACATCAGAGAACACTGAAGCTTTCTTT. Translation: CASSLTSENTEAFF.

This clone has only one observation. The chain carries TRBV27 and TRBJ1-4; D is uncertain. Trimming removed 2 bases at V and 4 bases at J, with 5 bases between. CDR1 MNHEY and CDR2 SMNVEV come from the germline V gene (reference sequence). This CDR3 comprises 13 residues. This CDR3 is CASSLTVNEKLFF. The CDR3 DNA reads as TGTGCCAGCAGTTTAACAGTTAATGAAAAACTGTTTTTT.

The V and J genes are TRBV5-1 and TRBJ2-5, with TRBD2 matching 9 bases. The CDR3 sequence is 15 residues long. Germline loops: CDR1 SGHRS, CDR2 YFSETQ. The V segment lost 7 bases and the J segment 0 bases; nucleotides outside the gene matches: 7. CDR3 residues: CASSIAGAHQETQYF. The CDR3 coding sequence is TGCGCCAGCTCCATAGCGGGGGCCCACCAAGAGACCCAGTACTTC.